This T cell receptor beta chain appears in the sequencing data of a study of blood T cell repertoires in COVID-19. This clone has a single count. The germline V gene has CDR1 SGDLS and CDR2 YYNGEE. This CDR3 spans 15 amino acids. V lost 0 bases to trimming and J lost 9 bases; unmatched junction nucleotides: 7. Here immunoSEQ multiplex PCR was the method, and the copy in TCRdb shows in-frame clones only, minus some. The table records approximately 45,000 clones, 88% of them present only once. The genes are TRBV9 and TRBJ2-1, with 9 bases lining up with TRBD2. This receptor was obtained from a human donor in a cohort sampled during active COVID-19. The source material was peripheral blood. CDR3 in amino acids: CASSVAGTSPGEQFF. The CDR3 region has the DNA TGTGCCAGCAGCGTAGCAGGGACTAGCCCAGGTGAGCAGTTCTTC.